This T cell receptor beta chain was profiled in a study of T cells after somatic rescue of genetic block. Sequenced by immunoSEQ multiplex PCR; TCRdb stores in-frame clones only, minus some. The sample lists some 67,000 clones, 92% seen once, with about 3% in the top ten. There are 14 residues in the CDR3. V shed 4 bases and J 6 bases; nucleotides not matched to a gene: 7. Looked up from germline, CDR1 is WSHSY and CDR2 is SAAADI. The sample consisted of peripheral blood mononuclear cells (PBMCs). The chain is built from TRBV10-2 and TRBJ2-7; TRBD1 agrees at 9 bases. The origin of this receptor is a man in his forties. The CDR3 nucleotides are TGCGCCAGCAGTGGGTGGGGACAGGGAGGCGAGCAGTACTTC. It yields the protein CASSGWGQGGEQYF.